Below are 18 T cell receptor beta chains sequenced from a single sample in a study of blood T cell repertoires in COVID-19. The protocol was immunoSEQ multiplex PCR, while the TCRdb copy is restricted to in-frame clones and leaves out a portion. The data show tens of thousands of clones, under 90% seen once. The specimen was peripheral blood. These receptors were obtained from a man aged 45-65 years with active COVID-19.

This rearrangement joins TRBV11-3 to TRBJ2-7; D is perhaps TRBD2 (5 bases). The germline V gene encodes CDR1 SGHNT and CDR2 YENEEA. The CDR3 is 14 residues long. The V end was cut by 0 bases, the J end by 6 bases, with 12 bases between. CDR3: CASSLDVRGSEQYF. CDR3 sequence (DNA): TGTGCCAGCAGCTTAGATGTCAGAGGGTCCGAGCAGTACTTC.

This chain links TRBV29-1 with TRBJ2-2; D unclear. V dropped 0 bases and J dropped 4 bases, with 12 bases sitting between them. CDR1 and CDR2 from the germline V gene are SQVTM and ANQGSEA. The CDR3 sequence is 15 residues long. DNA of the CDR3: TGCAGCGTTGAAGAGGATACCTCAGGCACCGGGGAGCTGTTTTTT. It specifies CSVEEDTSGTGELFF.

The chain carries TRBV6-5 and TRBJ2-5; D is undetermined. V was pared by 2 bases and J by 1 base, with 8 bases between. Germline V CDR1 and CDR2: MNHEY, SVGAGI. This CDR3 is 14 amino acids long. The CDR3 bases are TGTGCCAGCAGTTACGCCTACCTCCAAGAGACCCAGTACTTC. Translated, it gives CASSYAYLQETQYF.

The chain has TRBV2 and TRBJ1-2, with 7 bases fitting TRBD1. Germline V gene sequence: CDR1 SNHLY, CDR2 FYNNEI. CDR3 length equals 17 residues. V trimming: 5 bases; J trimming: 5 bases; junction bases outside the gene matches: 17. The CDR3 nucleotides read TGTGCCAGCAGTCCACGCGGACAGGCCAGGAGTATATATGGCTACACCTTC. Translated: CASSPRGQARSIYGYTF.

This chain joins TRBV7-9 and TRBJ2-4, with TRBD2 identical over 10 bases. Losses at the gene ends were 4 bases for V and 6 bases for J; bases not matched to a gene: 9. This CDR3 comprises 16 residues. Germline values: CDR1 SEHNR, CDR2 FQNEAQ (reference sequence). CDR3 protein: CASSWERGGAGNIQYF. CDR3 in DNA: TGTGCCAGCAGCTGGGAGCGGGGGGGCGCAGGAAACATTCAGTACTTC.

This chain connects TRBV2 to TRBJ1-4; no definite D call. Trimming cost V 3 bases and J 5 bases, with 10 bases left between them. Germline loops: CDR1 SNHLY, CDR2 FYNNEI. The CDR3 covers 14 residues. CDR3 DNA sequence: TGTGCCAGCAGTGACGCACAGTTGAATGAAAAACTGTTTTTT. The encoded protein is CASSDAQLNEKLFF.

The V and J genes are TRBV5-1 and TRBJ1-1, with a weak D call TRBD1 (6 bases). The ends were cut back, 5 bases at V and 1 base at J, with 9 bases in the middle. From germline, CDR1 is SGHRS and CDR2 YFSETQ. CDR3 length: 13 residues. The CDR3: CASSSGENTEAFF. In DNA form, the CDR3 reads TGCGCCAGCAGTTCAGGGGAGAACACTGAAGCTTTCTTT.

This rearrangement joins TRBV18 to TRBJ2-3; a weak D match, TRBD2 (6 bases). This CDR3 comprises 17 residues. With 2 bases removed from V and 1 base from J, the gap between germline ends came to 16 bases. The germline CDR1 and CDR2 sequences are KGHSH and LQKENI. As DNA, the CDR3 is TGTGCCAGCTCACCAATAGGGGACTCCTCGGGCACAGATACGCAGTATTTT. Encoded protein: CASSPIGDSSGTDTQYF.

This chain links TRBV19 with TRBJ2-3; maybe TRBD2 (6 bases). The CDR3 sequence is 15 residues long. Germline V gives CDR1 LNHDA, CDR2 SQIVND (reference sequence). V lost 5 bases, J lost 3 bases, and 15 bases lay in between. CDR3 amino acids: CASSLTGTATDTQYF. For the CDR3, the DNA is TGTGCCAGTAGTCTGACGGGGACTGCGACAGATACGCAGTATTTT. The complete variable domain, with remaining parts taken from reference TRBV19 and TRBJ2-3, reads DGGITQSPKYLFRKEGQNVTLSCEQNLNHDAMYWYRQDPGQGLRLIYYSQIVNDFQKGDIAEGYSVSREKKESFPLTVTSAQKNPTAFYLCASSLTGTATDTQYFGPGTRLTVL.

The rearrangement links TRBV5-4 to TRBJ2-3, with a possible D match to TRBD2 (6 bases). With 3 bases removed from V and 0 bases from J, the gap between germline ends came to 14 bases. The CDR3 spans 16 residues. Germline V gene data show CDR1 as SGHNT and CDR2 as YYREEE (reference sequence). CDR3 amino acids: CASSSGLASSTDTQYF. The DNA for the CDR3 is TGTGCCAGCAGCTCGGGACTGGCTTCAAGCACAGATACGCAGTATTTT.

The chain uses TRBV5-5 and TRBJ2-7; D possibly corresponds to TRBD2 (5 bases). Between the trimmed V and J ends, which lost 0 bases and 2 bases, there was a span of 12 bases. The CDR3 consists of 15 residues. Germline loops: CDR1 SGHKS, CDR2 YYEKEE (reference sequence). CDR3 in DNA: TGTGCCAGCAGCTTGGACCGGGGTAAAGCCTACGAGCAGTACTTC. Its protein product is CASSLDRGKAYEQYF.

The chain joins TRBV11-3 to TRBJ2-2; tentative D call: TRBD2 (6 bases). CDR1 and CDR2 (germline): SGHNT, YENEEA. The CDR3 loop spans 15 amino acids. V was cut by 3 bases and J by 1 base, with 9 bases left in between. The CDR3 protein is CASSLGLLNTGELFF. The CDR3 DNA follows: TGTGCCAGCAGCTTGGGACTCCTGAACACCGGGGAGCTGTTTTTT.

This clone was observed a few times. The rearrangement links TRBV6-6 to TRBJ2-7, with no clear D. V lost 0 bases and J lost 3, with 6 bases in between. This CDR3 contains 13 residues. Germline values: CDR1 MNHNY, CDR2 SVGAGI (reference sequence). The CDR3 region is CASSYSSFYEQYF. The CDR3 DNA reads TGTGCCAGCAGTTACTCGTCGTTCTACGAGCAGTACTTC.

The rearrangement uses TRBV15 and TRBJ2-7; TRBD2 agrees at 10 bases. The germline gives CDR1 LNHNV, CDR2 YYDKDF (reference sequence). There are 14 residues in the CDR3. The V gene end was trimmed by 3 bases and the J gene end by 3 bases; junction bases not matched to a gene: 2. CDR3 bases: TGTGCCACCAGCAGGACTAGCGGGCTCTACGAGCAGTACTTC. It specifies CATSRTSGLYEQYF.

This clone was detected once. CDR3 sequence (DNA): TGTGCCAGCAGCCATACCAGGGGGCAAGCTTCCTACGAGCAGTACTTC. Amino acid sequence: CASSHTRGQASYEQYF. V is TRBV11-2 and J is TRBJ2-7; 8 bases align to TRBD1. Germline V gives CDR1 SGHAT, CDR2 FQNNGV. The CDR3 covers 16 residues. V shed 5 bases and J 1 base; nucleotides not matched to a gene: 10. Full variable domain (outside the CDR3, taken from reference TRBV11-2 and TRBJ2-7): EAGVAQSPRYKIIEKRQSVAFWCNPISGHATLYWYQQILGQGPKLLIQFQNNGVVDDSQLPKDRFSAERLKGVDSTLKIQPAKLEDSAVYLCASSHTRGQASYEQYFGPGTRLTVT.

This chain connects TRBV7-3 to TRBJ2-7; 8 bases map to TRBD1. Germline V gives CDR1 SGHTA, CDR2 FQGTGA. Trimming removed 1 base from V and 4 bases from J; junction bases left unmatched: 0. This CDR3 has 13 residues. The chain's CDR3 is CASSLNRGYEQYF. The CDR3, as DNA: TGTGCCAGCAGCTTAAACAGGGGGTACGAGCAGTACTTC. Looking up the rest from reference TRBV7-3 and TRBJ2-7 gives the full variable domain: GAGVSQTPSNKVTEKGKYVELRCDPISGHTALYWYRQSLGQGPEFLIYFQGTGAADDSGLPNDRFFAVRPEGSVSTLKIQRTERGDSAVYLCASSLNRGYEQYFGPGTRLTVT.

A word on this clone: This same CDR3 is encoded by further DNA sequences in the sample. The rearrangement joins TRBV9 to TRBJ2-5; D gene ambiguous. CDR1 is SGDLS and CDR2 is YYNGEE in the germline V gene. V was pared by 0 bases and J by 2 bases, with 5 bases between. The CDR3 has 13 residues. The CDR3 bases are TGTGCCAGCAGCGTAGGGCAGCAAGAGACCCAGTACTTC. Translating it yields CASSVGQQETQYF.

J is TRBJ2-5 and V is TRBV21-1; TRBD1, the table's D call, was not compared with the DNA. TRBV21-1 is shown as a pseudogene. This CDR3 has 16 residues. This CDR3 reads CASSKVAGRNQETQYF. The CDR3 DNA reads TGTGCCAGCAGCAAAGTGGCTGGGCGCAACCAAGAGACCCAGTACTTC.